This TCR beta chain was recorded in a study of technical replicates of blood from a handful of donors. Germline trimming cut 5 bases from V and 3 bases from J; bases unmatched to any gene: 7. The CDR3 runs to 14 residues. The V gene's germline CDR1 is SGHNT and CDR2 YENEEA. Sequencing used immunoSEQ multiplex PCR; TCRdb keeps in-frame clones, though not all of them. The table lists about 53,000 clones, about 86% of them singletons. The rearrangement links TRBV11-3 to TRBJ2-7; 7 bases line up with TRBD2. The clonotype comes from a human donor in good health. Some clones in this sample may be carry-over from other donors' samples. The sequenced sample consisted of PBMCs. The DNA for the CDR3 is TGTGCCAGCAGCCCGGGGAGGGTTGGCTACGAGCAGTACTTC. Translated, it gives CASSPGRVGYEQYF.